This TCR beta chain was found in a study of spatial heterogeneity in lung cancer. Study background: For tumor regions, TCR transcript counts showed a strong correlation with a T cell module score derived from matched bulk RNA-seq.

TCRdb reprocessed the 5' RACE reads with MiXCR, giving one entry per CDR3 protein. The sample includes 18,000 or so distinct CDR3 sequences, 5.5% to 8% of them seen just once. Germline CDR1 reads SNHLY; CDR2 reads FYNNEI. V lost 6 bases and J lost 5; bases outside the gene matches: 7. The CDR3 extends over 16 amino acids. Ten or more counts support this clonotype. As yet, its antigen is unknown. Time point denoted: sample taken at primary tumor resection. Overall study results and limits: In tumors, expanded intratumoral alpha and beta TCR counts tracked mutation counts.

The sequencing used lung tumor tissue, collected at surgery. The chain recombines TRBV2 with TRBJ2-3, with 14 bases fitting TRBD2. The receptor was isolated from a female donor with early-stage non-small cell lung cancer. The CDR3, as DNA: TGTGCCAGCAGCGGCGGGACTAGCGGGGGACGAGATACGCAGTATTTT. Encoded protein: CASSGGTSGGRDTQYF.